What follows are 8 T cell receptor beta chains derived from one specimen sequenced in a study of blood T cell repertoires in COVID-19. Some clones are missing from TCRdb's copy, which holds only in-frame ones; the method was immunoSEQ multiplex PCR. The sample includes about 100,000 clones, around 90% of them seen just once. Sequenced sample: peripheral blood. The receptors originated from a woman between 45 and 60 years old with COVID-19, enrolled during active disease.

This chain joins TRBV5-1 and TRBJ1-1, with D possibly being TRBD1 (5 bases). The CDR3 has 14 amino acids. The V gene lost 2 bases and the J gene lost 0 bases, with 8 bases spanning the gap. Germline V gene data show CDR1 as SGHRS and CDR2 as YFSETQ. The CDR3 nucleotides read TGCGCCAGCAGCTTCATAGGGGTGAACACTGAAGCTTTCTTT. Protein: CASSFIGVNTEAFF.

This chain joins TRBV5-8 and TRBJ1-2; no firm D call. V shed 3 bases and J shed 0 bases, with 12 bases lying between them. The length of the CDR3 is 15 residues. Per germline, CDR1 SGHTS and CDR2 YDEGEE. The CDR3 DNA follows: TGTGCCAGCAGCTCCCCCTGGGCCGCTAACTATGGCTACACCTTC. Translation gives CASSSPWAANYGYTF.

DNA for the CDR3: TGTGCCAGTAGTTTTGACAGGGGCACCGGGGAGCTGTTTTTT. Amino acid sequence: CASSFDRGTGELFF. J is TRBJ2-2 and V is TRBV19; the match to TRBD1 covers 8 bases. J lost 4 bases, V lost 5 bases, and 3 bases had no gene match. Germline V gives CDR1 LNHDA, CDR2 SQIVND (reference sequence). The CDR3 runs to 14 residues.

J is TRBJ1-1 and V is TRBV7-9; D remains ambiguous. Germline loops: CDR1 SEHNR, CDR2 FQNEAQ (reference sequence). The CDR3 has 14 amino acids. V lost 2 bases to trimming and J lost 4 bases, with 11 bases between them. CDR3 sequence: CASSLYGGSTEAFF. As DNA, the CDR3 is TGTGCCAGCAGCTTATATGGCGGGAGCACTGAAGCTTTCTTT.

This clone is a singleton in its sample. This chain links TRBV3-1 (or the pseudogene TRBV3-2) with TRBJ2-1; 8 bases agree with TRBD1. The CDR3 is 15 amino acids. Germline-derived CDR1 and CDR2 are LGHDT and YNNKEL (reference sequence). The trim removed 1 base at V and 4 bases at J, leaving 3 bases unmatched. DNA of the CDR3: TGTGCCAGCAGCCAAGCAGGGGGCCCTTACAATGAGCAGTTCTTC. Translation gives CASSQAGGPYNEQFF.

V usage is TRBV2 and J usage is TRBJ1-3; 8 bases agree with TRBD1. In germline, CDR1 is SNHLY, CDR2 FYNNEI. The CDR3 spans 16 residues. Losses at the gene ends were 3 bases for V and 3 bases for J; bases not matched to a gene: 7. The CDR3 loop reads CASSEGQGAHGNTIYF. The CDR3 coding sequence is TGTGCCAGCAGTGAGGGGCAGGGGGCGCATGGAAACACCATATATTTT.

V gene TRBV6-6 combines with J gene TRBJ1-5, with D perhaps matching TRBD1 (5 bases). Trimming removed 6 bases from V and 9 bases from J, with 15 bases in between. Per the germline V gene, CDR1 is MNHNY and CDR2 is SVGAGI (reference sequence). This CDR3 has 13 residues. CDR3 DNA: TGTGCCAGCAGCCGACAGTCCGGGGGGCCCCAGCATTTT. As protein: CASSRQSGGPQHF.

The chain recombines TRBV28 with TRBJ1-5, with D hard to call. Between the trimmed V and J ends, which lost 2 bases and 3 bases, there was a span of 17 bases. The CDR3 contains 17 residues. In germline, CDR1 is MDHEN, CDR2 SYDVKM. CDR3 region: CASSLGVVQRDNQPQHF. In nucleotides, the CDR3 is TGTGCCAGCAGTTTAGGGGTCGTACAGAGGGACAATCAGCCCCAGCATTTT.